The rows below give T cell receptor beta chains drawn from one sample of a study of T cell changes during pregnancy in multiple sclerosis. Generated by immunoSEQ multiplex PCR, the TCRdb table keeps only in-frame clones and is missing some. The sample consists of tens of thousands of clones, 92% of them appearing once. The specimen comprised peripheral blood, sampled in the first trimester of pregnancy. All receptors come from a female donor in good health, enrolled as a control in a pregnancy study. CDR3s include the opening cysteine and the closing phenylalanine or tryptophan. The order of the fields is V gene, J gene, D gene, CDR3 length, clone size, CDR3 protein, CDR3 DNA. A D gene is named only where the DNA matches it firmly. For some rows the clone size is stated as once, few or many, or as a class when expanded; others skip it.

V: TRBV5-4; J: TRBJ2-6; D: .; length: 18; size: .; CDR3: CASSLRGGRATGANVLTF; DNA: TGTGCCAGCAGCTTGAGGGGCGGCAGGGCCACTGGGGCCAACGTCCTGACTTTC
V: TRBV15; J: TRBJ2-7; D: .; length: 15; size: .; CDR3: CATSRDFTKPYEQYF; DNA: TGTGCCACCAGCAGAGATTTTACTAAGCCATACGAGCAGTACTTC
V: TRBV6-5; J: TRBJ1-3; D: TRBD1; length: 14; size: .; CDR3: CASSYGGLGQEVYF; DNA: TGTGCCAGCAGTTACGGGGGACTGGGACAGGAGGTATATTTT
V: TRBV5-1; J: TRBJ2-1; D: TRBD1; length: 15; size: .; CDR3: CASSTTGGYYNEQFF; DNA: TGCGCCAGCAGCACGACAGGGGGGTACTACAATGAGCAGTTCTTC
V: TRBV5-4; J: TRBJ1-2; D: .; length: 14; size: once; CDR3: CASSLAGGGPGYTF; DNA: TGTGCCAGCAGCTTGGCCGGAGGAGGCCCAGGCTACACCTTC
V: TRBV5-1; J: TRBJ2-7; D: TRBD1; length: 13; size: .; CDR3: CASSSGQRYEQYF; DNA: TGCGCCAGCAGCTCGGGACAGCGGTACGAGCAGTACTTC
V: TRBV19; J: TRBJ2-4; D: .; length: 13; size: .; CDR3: CATTAGSKNIQYF; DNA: TGTGCCACCACGGCCGGGTCAAAAAACATTCAGTACTTC
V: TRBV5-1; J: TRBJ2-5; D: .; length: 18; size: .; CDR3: CASSLEGLGGASQETQYF; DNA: TGCGCCAGCAGCTTGGAGGGGCTCGGCGGGGCGAGCCAAGAGACCCAGTACTTC
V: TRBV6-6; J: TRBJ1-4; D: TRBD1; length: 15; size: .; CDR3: CASRYRDRHNEKLFF; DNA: TGTGCCAGCAGGTACCGGGACAGGCATAATGAAAAACTGTTTTTT
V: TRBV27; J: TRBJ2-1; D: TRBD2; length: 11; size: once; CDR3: CAVGGYNEQFF; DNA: TGTGCCGTGGGAGGGTACAATGAGCAGTTCTTC
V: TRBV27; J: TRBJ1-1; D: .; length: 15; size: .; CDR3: CASSLGLGSYTEAFF; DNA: TGTGCCAGCAGTTTAGGTCTCGGTTCGTACACTGAAGCTTTCTTT
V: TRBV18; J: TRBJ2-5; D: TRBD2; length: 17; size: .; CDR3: CASSKEAGARGTETQYF; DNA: TGTGCCAGTTCGAAAGAAGCGGGAGCTAGAGGTACGGAGACCCAGTACTTC
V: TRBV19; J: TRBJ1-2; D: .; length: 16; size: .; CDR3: CASSSRRDMVNYGYTF; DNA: TGTGCCAGTAGTAGCCGCCGGGACATGGTTAACTATGGCTACACCTTC
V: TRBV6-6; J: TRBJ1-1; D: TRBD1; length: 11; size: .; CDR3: CASTDQGAAFF; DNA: TGTGCCAGCACAGACCAGGGGGCGGCTTTCTTT
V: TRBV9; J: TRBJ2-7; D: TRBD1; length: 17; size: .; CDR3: CASSVALDRGNRYEQYF; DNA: TGTGCCAGCAGCGTAGCCCTCGACAGGGGGAACAGGTACGAGCAGTACTTC
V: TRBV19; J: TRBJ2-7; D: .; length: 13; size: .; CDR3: CASSIYTSYEQYF; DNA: TGTGCCAGTAGTATATACACCTCCTACGAGCAGTACTTC
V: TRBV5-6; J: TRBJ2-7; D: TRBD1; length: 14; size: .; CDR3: CASRRTGGSYEQYF; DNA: TGTGCCAGCAGAAGGACAGGGGGCTCCTACGAGCAGTACTTC
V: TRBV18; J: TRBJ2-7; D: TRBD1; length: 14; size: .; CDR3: CASSPPGGLYEQYF; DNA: TGTGCCAGCTCACCCCCAGGGGGTCTCTACGAGCAGTACTTC
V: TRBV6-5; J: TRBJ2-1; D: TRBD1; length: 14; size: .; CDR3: CASSYSGTGSEQFF; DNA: TGTGCCAGCAGTTACTCAGGGACAGGCAGTGAGCAGTTCTTC
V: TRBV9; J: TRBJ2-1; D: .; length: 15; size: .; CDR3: CASSVEAGVYNEQFF; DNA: TGTGCCAGCAGCGTAGAGGCAGGGGTTTACAATGAGCAGTTCTTC
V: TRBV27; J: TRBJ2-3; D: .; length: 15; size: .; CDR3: CASSLSIYSTDTQYF; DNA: TGTGCCAGCAGTTTATCGATCTACAGTACAGATACGCAGTATTTT
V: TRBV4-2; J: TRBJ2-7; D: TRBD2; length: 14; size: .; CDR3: CASSPLAGSYEQYF; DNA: TGTGCCAGCAGCCCTCTAGCGGGCTCCTACGAGCAGTACTTC
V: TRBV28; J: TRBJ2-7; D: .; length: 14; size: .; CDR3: CASKSPGRAYEQYF; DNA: TGTGCCAGCAAAAGCCCGGGAAGGGCCTACGAGCAGTACTTC
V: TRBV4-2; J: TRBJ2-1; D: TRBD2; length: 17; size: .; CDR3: CASSQNGLAGRYNEQFF; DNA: TGTGCCAGCAGCCAGAACGGACTAGCGGGCCGCTACAATGAGCAGTTCTTC
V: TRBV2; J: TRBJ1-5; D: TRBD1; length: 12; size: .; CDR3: CASGQGSQPQHF; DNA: TGTGCCAGCGGACAGGGGAGTCAGCCCCAGCATTTT
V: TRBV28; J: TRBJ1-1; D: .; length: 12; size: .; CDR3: CASRARGTEAFF; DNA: TGTGCCAGCAGGGCCCGAGGGACTGAAGCTTTCTTT
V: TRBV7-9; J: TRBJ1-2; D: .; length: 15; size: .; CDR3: CASSTHTDRPYGYTF; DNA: TGTGCCAGCAGCACCCACACCGACAGGCCATATGGCTACACCTTC
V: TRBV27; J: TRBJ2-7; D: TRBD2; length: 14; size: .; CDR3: CASSPAGEGYEQYF; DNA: TGTGCCAGCAGCCCAGCGGGAGAGGGTTACGAGCAGTACTTC
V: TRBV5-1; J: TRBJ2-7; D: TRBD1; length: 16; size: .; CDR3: CASSPTGGAGSYEQYF; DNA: TGCGCCAGCAGCCCTACAGGGGGCGCAGGCTCCTACGAGCAGTACTTC
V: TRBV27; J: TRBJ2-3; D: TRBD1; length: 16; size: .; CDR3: CASSRGPGAEIDTQYF; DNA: TGTGCCAGCAGCAGGGGGCCGGGAGCGGAGATAGATACGCAGTATTTT
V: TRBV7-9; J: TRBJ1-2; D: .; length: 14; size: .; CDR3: CASSLVGQNYGYTF; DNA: TGTGCCAGCAGCTTAGTGGGCCAAAACTATGGCTACACCTTC
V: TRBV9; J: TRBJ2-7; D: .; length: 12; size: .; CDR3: CASSKDYYEQYF; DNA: TGTGCCAGCAGCAAGGACTACTACGAGCAGTACTTC
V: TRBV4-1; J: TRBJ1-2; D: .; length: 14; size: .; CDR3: CASSQDPGRYGYTF; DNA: TGCGCCAGCAGCCAAGATCCGGGGAGGTATGGCTACACCTTC
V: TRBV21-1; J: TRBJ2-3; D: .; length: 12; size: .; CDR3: CAGAEGSDTQYF; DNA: TGTGCCGGAGCGGAGGGGTCAGATACGCAGTATTTT
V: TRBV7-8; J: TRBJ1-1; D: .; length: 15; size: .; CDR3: CASSPGVQMNTEAFF; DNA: TGTGCCAGCAGCCCAGGCGTGCAGATGAACACTGAAGCTTTCTTT
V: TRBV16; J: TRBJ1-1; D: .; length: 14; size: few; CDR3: CASSQSHKNTEAFF; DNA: TGTGCCAGCAGCCAATCCCACAAGAACACTGAAGCTTTCTTT
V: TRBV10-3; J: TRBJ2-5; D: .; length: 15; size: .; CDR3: CAIGQGHQPQETQYF; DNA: TGTGCCATAGGCCAGGGGCACCAGCCACAAGAGACCCAGTACTTC
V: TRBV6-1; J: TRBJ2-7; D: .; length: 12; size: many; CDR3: CASTNGGYEQYF; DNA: TGTGCCAGCACCAACGGCGGCTACGAGCAGTACTTC
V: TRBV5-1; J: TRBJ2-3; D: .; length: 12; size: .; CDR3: CASSLAGDTQYF; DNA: TGCGCCAGCAGCTTGGCGGGAGATACGCAGTATTTT
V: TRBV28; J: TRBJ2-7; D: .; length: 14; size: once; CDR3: CASSFLKDAEVQYF; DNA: TGTGCCAGCAGTTTCCTAAAGGACGCGGAGGTGCAGTACTTC
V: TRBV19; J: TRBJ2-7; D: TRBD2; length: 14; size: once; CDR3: CASSPGLAPIEQYF; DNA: TGTGCCAGTAGCCCGGGACTAGCACCCATCGAGCAGTACTTC
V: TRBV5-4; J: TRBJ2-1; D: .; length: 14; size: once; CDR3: CASSLSGLDTEQFF; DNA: TGTGCCAGCAGCTTATCGGGACTGGATACTGAGCAGTTCTTC